Presented here are 23 T cell receptor beta chains from one specimen sequenced in a study of blood T cell repertoires in COVID-19 (dated by TCRdb to the early 2020s). The library was prepared using the immunoSEQ multiplex PCR assay. TCRdb provides this immuneACCESS table in a form limited to in-frame rearrangements. Some clones are lacking; in checked studies, under half of them reflect an unresolved V gene, and why the rest are absent is not known. Present in this sample are 110,000 to 150,000 clones, about four fifths of which were seen just once. The ten largest make up around 8.4% of the sample. Sequencing used PBMCs or T cells enriched from blood (not recorded which). The receptors here all came from a man aged 45-65 years who had recovered from COVID-19.

The gene calls are TRBV7-2 and TRBJ1-1; D possibly corresponds to TRBD1 (5 bases). This CDR3 has 13 residues. Germline V gene data show CDR1 as SGHTA and CDR2 as FQGNSA. The ends were cut back, 5 bases at V and 5 bases at J, with 12 bases in the middle. CDR3 in DNA: TGTGCCAGCAGCCGTGGACCAGGGACTGAAGCTTTCTTT. Its protein is CASSRGPGTEAFF.

This chain links TRBV19 with TRBJ1-2; D is perhaps TRBD1 (5 bases). CDR3 length: 12 amino acids. CDR1 and CDR2 from the germline V gene are LNHDA and SQIVND (reference sequence). V was cut by 6 bases and J by 2 bases, with 7 bases left in between. The CDR3 loop reads CASSDSNYGYTF. The CDR3 nucleotides are TGTGCCAGTAGCGACAGCAACTATGGCTACACCTTC.

This chain joins TRBV10-1 and TRBJ2-3; 9 bases map to TRBD2. The CDR3 extends over 16 amino acids. From germline, CDR1 is WNHNN and CDR2 SYGVQD (reference sequence). Germline trimming cut 6 bases from V and 0 bases from J; bases unmatched to any gene: 7. CDR3 residues: CASRAGGPYSTDTQYF. In nucleotides, the CDR3 is TGCGCCAGCAGGGCGGGGGGGCCTTATAGCACAGATACGCAGTATTTT.

J is TRBJ1-2 and V is TRBV6-6, with D possibly being TRBD1 (6 bases). Germline loops: CDR1 MNHNY, CDR2 SVGAGI (reference sequence). The germline V and J ends were trimmed by 5 bases and 0 bases, with 10 bases remaining between them. CDR3 length equals 14 residues. The CDR3 bases are TGTGCCAGCAGTACACAGGGAGCTAACTATGGCTACACCTTC. Its translation is CASSTQGANYGYTF.

The gene calls are TRBV5-3 and TRBJ1-2, with TRBD1 matching over 7 bases. TRBV5-3 is identified as an open reading frame with a role that is uncertain. V trimming: 4 bases; J trimming: 2 bases; junction bases outside the gene matches: 8. There are 15 residues in the CDR3. The CDR3 reads CARSPGQDLNYGYTF. The CDR3 nucleotides read TGTGCCAGAAGCCCAGGACAGGACCTAAACTATGGCTACACCTTC.

The V gene is TRBV5-1, the J gene TRBJ1-4; TRBD1 might be the D (5 bases). The germline gives CDR1 SGHRS, CDR2 YFSETQ. Trimming cost V 3 bases and J 8 bases, with 11 bases left between them. The CDR3 is made up of 13 amino acids. CDR3 sequence: CASSYRQSEKLFF. In DNA form, the CDR3 reads TGCGCCAGCAGCTACCGACAGTCAGAAAAACTGTTTTTT.

The DNA for the CDR3 is TGTGCCAGCAGTGAACGAGGACCCCAGCATTTT. This gives the protein CASSERGPQHF. This chain joins TRBV6-1 and TRBJ1-5; D is ambiguous. Per the germline V gene, CDR1 is MNHNS and CDR2 is SASEGT. This CDR3 is built from 11 residues. With 2 bases removed from V and 10 bases from J, the gap between germline ends came to 6 bases.

The genes are TRBV28 and TRBJ1-5, with unresolved D. From germline, CDR1 is MDHEN and CDR2 SYDVKM. This CDR3 spans 15 amino acids. Between the trimmed V and J ends, which lost 2 bases and 3 bases, there was a span of 11 bases. The CDR3 DNA sequence: TGTGCCAGCAGTTTACACATAGCCAACAATCAGCCCCAGCATTTT. It translates to CASSLHIANNQPQHF.

The chain links TRBV18 to TRBJ1-4; maybe TRBD1 (5 bases). Germline lookup yields CDR1 KGHSH and CDR2 LQKENI. Trimming pared 3 bases from V and 5 bases from J, leaving 13 bases between. There are 15 residues in the CDR3. CDR3 coding DNA: TGTGCCAGCTCACCGAACAGGCCCGGAAATGAAAAACTGTTTTTT. Protein: CASSPNRPGNEKLFF.

The chain carries TRBV6-2 or TRBV6-3 and TRBJ1-2, with D hard to call. Germline CDR1 and CDR2: MNHEY and SVGEGT. The CDR3 consists of 14 residues. Trimming cost V 3 bases and J 3 bases, with 11 bases left between them. The CDR3 coding sequence is TGTGCCAGCAGTTATGGAGGGAAGGACTATGGCTACACCTTC. It encodes CASSYGGKDYGYTF.

CDR3 sequence: CASSYSIQGFTEAFF. The CDR3 DNA sequence: TGTGCCAGCAGTTACTCGATACAGGGGTTCACTGAAGCTTTCTTT. The V and J genes are TRBV6-2 or TRBV6-3 and TRBJ1-1; 7 nucleotides match TRBD1. Germline assignment: CDR1 MNHEY and CDR2 SVGEGT. The CDR3 totals 15 residues. Trimming at V came to 0 bases and at J to 4 bases, leaving 5 bases not matched to a gene.

The J gene is TRBJ2-1, the V gene TRBV27; perhaps TRBD1 as D (6 bases). CDR3 length: 13 amino acids. From germline, CDR1 is MNHEY and CDR2 SMNVEV (reference sequence). The V end was cut by 5 bases, the J end by 9 bases, with 14 bases between. The CDR3 sequence is CASSVYRVGEQFF. CDR3 nucleotide sequence: TGTGCCAGCAGTGTCTACAGGGTTGGTGAGCAGTTCTTC.

The rearrangement uses TRBV14 and TRBJ2-7; 11 nucleotides align to TRBD1. V lost 4 bases and J lost 3; bases outside the gene matches: 5. The germline gives CDR1 SGHDN, CDR2 FVKESK. The CDR3 is 15 amino acids. CDR3: CASSRGTGGSYEQYF. The DNA of the CDR3 is TGTGCCAGCAGCCGAGGGACAGGGGGAAGCTACGAGCAGTACTTC.

The V gene is TRBV4-1, the J gene TRBJ2-3, with 8 bases that match TRBD1. CDR1 is MGHRA and CDR2 is YSYEKL in the germline V gene. CDR3 size: 17 residues. Unmatched junction bases numbered 6, after V lost 0 bases and J lost 1 base. For the CDR3, the DNA is TGCGCCAGCAGCCAAGATGGTCAGGGGGCTGGCACAGATACGCAGTATTTT. This gives the protein CASSQDGQGAGTDTQYF.

The chain joins TRBV18 to TRBJ1-5; the match to TRBD1 covers 10 bases. The J segment lost 3 bases and the V segment lost 3 bases, leaving 2 bases of the junction unmatched. CDR3 length: 15 residues. Germline V gives CDR1 KGHSH, CDR2 LQKENI. The CDR3 DNA is TGTGCCAGCTCACCCGGGACAGGGGACAATCAGCCCCAGCATTTT. This gives the protein CASSPGTGDNQPQHF.

The chain joins TRBV11-3 to TRBJ1-1; D remains ambiguous. The CDR3 covers 14 residues. In germline, CDR1 is SGHNT, CDR2 YENEEA. The V end lost 1 base, the J end lost 1 base, and 7 bases lay between the germline ends. The CDR3 sequence: CASSLGGRNTEAFF. In DNA, the CDR3 is TGTGCCAGCAGCTTAGGTGGCAGGAACACTGAAGCTTTCTTT.

The V gene is TRBV7-2, the J gene TRBJ1-1; 7 bases fit TRBD1. Germline CDR1 and CDR2: SGHTA and FQGNSA. This CDR3 comprises 15 residues. V trimming: 5 bases; J trimming: 1 base; junction bases outside the gene matches: 7. CDR3 sequence (DNA): TGTGCCAGCAGCACATGGACAGGATCGAACACTGAAGCTTTCTTT. This sequence encodes CASSTWTGSNTEAFF.

This chain uses TRBV9 with TRBJ2-1, with 7 bases matching TRBD1. Germline V lookup: CDR1 SGDLS, CDR2 YYNGEE. V lost 0 bases, J lost 1 base, and 4 bases stayed unmatched. CDR3 length: 16 amino acids. CDR3 amino acids: CASSVAVTGSYNEQFF. The CDR3 DNA is TGTGCCAGCAGCGTAGCTGTGACAGGGTCCTACAATGAGCAGTTCTTC.

The count of this clone is one. The rearrangement links TRBV23-1 to TRBJ2-2; unclear D gene. TRBV23-1 is known as an ORF, though its function is uncertain. With 3 bases removed from V and 0 bases from J, the gap between germline ends came to 8 bases. CDR3 length: 15 residues. The CDR3 protein is CASSHVTANTGELFF. The CDR3, as DNA: TGCGCCAGCAGTCACGTCACGGCGAACACCGGGGAGCTGTTTTTT.

The V and J genes are TRBV19 and TRBJ2-5, with 7 bases that match TRBD1. CDR1 and CDR2 (germline): LNHDA, SQIVND (reference sequence). CDR3 length: 13 amino acids. With 4 bases clipped from V and 2 bases from J, the junction kept 1 base outside the gene matches. The CDR3 region has the DNA TGTGCCAGTAGTAGGGGACAGCAAGAGACCCAGTACTTC. It specifies CASSRGQQETQYF.

CDR3 amino acids: CASSSNHGGVGSYNSPLHF. CDR3 coding DNA: TGTGCCAGCAGCTCCAATCACGGGGGGGTCGGCTCCTATAATTCACCCCTCCACTTT. V and J are TRBV13 and TRBJ1-6, with D possibly being TRBD1 (5 bases). Germline V gene lookup returns CDR1 PRHDT and CDR2 FYEKMQ (reference sequence). CDR3 size: 19 residues. V was pared by 4 bases and J by 0 bases, with 19 bases between. The full variable domain, completed using reference TRBV13 and TRBJ1-6, is AAGVIQSPRHLIKEKRETATLKCYPIPRHDTVYWYQQGPGQDPQFLISFYEKMQSDKGSIPDRFSAQQFSDYHSELNMSSLELGDSALYFCASSSNHGGVGSYNSPLHFGNGTRLTVT.

This clone was detected once. The chain has TRBV19 and TRBJ2-7; 7 positions agree with TRBD1. The CDR3 sequence is 14 residues long. The germline V gene has CDR1 LNHDA and CDR2 SQIVND (reference sequence). Trimming took 5 bases from V and 1 from J; bases not matched to a gene: 5. CDR3 coding DNA: TGTGCCAGTAGTCCCCGACAGGGTTCCTACGAGCAGTACTTC. It is translated as CASSPRQGSYEQYF.

This rearrangement joins TRBV5-5 to TRBJ2-1; 10 bases line up with TRBD2. The CDR3 runs 15 residues. V shed 4 bases, J shed 10 bases, and the junction held 11 bases outside the gene matches. Per the germline V gene, CDR1 is SGHKS and CDR2 is YYEKEE (reference sequence). The DNA of the CDR3 is TGTGCCAGCAGCCGCGGACTAGCGGTTGTAGACGAGCAGTTCTTC. This gives the protein CASSRGLAVVDEQFF.